The following is a T cell receptor (beta chain) sequence with its context. The antigen is not known. The CDR3 is 17 amino acids. This sample was included in a study of cytomegalovirus exposure and HLA in healthy donors. General observations from the study: Rare sequences made up most TCRs, while some public TCRs were found in many donors. A later analysis showed that HLA-associated TCR beta chains had undergone more clonal expansion than equally common others.

Primers: 60 Vbeta forward and 13 Jbeta reverse. Profiling relied on immunoSEQ multiplex PCR, and the TCRdb table lists in-frame clones only, not all of them. The sample contains about 150,000 clones, less than 85% of which appear only once. This receptor was taken from a man aged 18 to 30 in good health and CMV-seropositive. The chain has TRBV21-1 and TRBJ1-3; whether TRBD1, the table's D call, matches the DNA was not checked. TRBV21-1 is reported as a pseudogene. Source material: PBMCs. CDR3 nucleotides: TGTGCCAGCAGCGCCTCGCCCGGGACAGGGCCTGGAAACACCATATATTTT. Amino acid sequence: CASSASPGTGPGNTIYF.